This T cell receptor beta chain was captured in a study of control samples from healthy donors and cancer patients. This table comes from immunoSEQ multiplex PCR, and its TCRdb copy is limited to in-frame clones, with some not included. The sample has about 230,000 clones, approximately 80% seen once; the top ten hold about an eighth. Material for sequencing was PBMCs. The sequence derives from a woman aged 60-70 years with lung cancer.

CDR3 sequence: CAAGRDSEETQYF. CDR3 DNA: TGTGCCGCCGGGCGGGACTCAGAAGAGACCCAGTACTTC. The rearrangement links TRBV5-4 to TRBJ2-5, with a weak D call TRBD2 (6 bases). Germline loops: CDR1 SGHNT, CDR2 YYREEE (reference sequence). V was pared by 10 bases and J by 3 bases, with 16 bases between. This CDR3 region has 13 residues.